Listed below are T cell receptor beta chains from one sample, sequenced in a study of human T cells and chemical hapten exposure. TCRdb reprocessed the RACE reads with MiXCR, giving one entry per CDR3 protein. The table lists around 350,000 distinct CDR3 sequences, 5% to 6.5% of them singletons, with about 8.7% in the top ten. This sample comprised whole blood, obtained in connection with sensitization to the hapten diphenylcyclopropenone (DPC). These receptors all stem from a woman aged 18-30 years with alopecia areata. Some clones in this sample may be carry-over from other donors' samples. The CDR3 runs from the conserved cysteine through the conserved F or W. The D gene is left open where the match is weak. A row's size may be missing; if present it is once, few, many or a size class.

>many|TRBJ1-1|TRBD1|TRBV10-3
CAISELTGTGTEAFF
TGTGCCATCAGTGAGTTGACAGGGACGGGCACTGAAGCTTTCTTT
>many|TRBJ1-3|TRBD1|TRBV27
CASSSPTGGGNTIYF
TGTGCCAGCAGTTCACCCACAGGGGGCGGAAACACCATATATTTT
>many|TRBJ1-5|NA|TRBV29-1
CSVGDSNQPQHF
TGCAGCGTTGGGGATAGCAATCAGCCCCAGCATTTT
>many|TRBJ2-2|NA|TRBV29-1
CSVERQGRTGELFF
TGCAGCGTTGAACGGCAGGGGAGGACCGGGGAGCTGTTTTTT
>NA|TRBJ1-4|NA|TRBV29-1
CSVITTATNEKLFF
TGCAGCGTCATAACGACAGCAACTAATGAAAAACTGTTTTTT
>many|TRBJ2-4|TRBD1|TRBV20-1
CSASNFGQGVENIQYF
TGCAGTGCTAGTAATTTTGGACAGGGGGTTGAAAACATTCAGTACTTC
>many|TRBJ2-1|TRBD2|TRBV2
CASRREAGVWGEQFF
TGTGCCAGCCGCCGAGAAGCGGGGGTTTGGGGTGAGCAGTTCTTC
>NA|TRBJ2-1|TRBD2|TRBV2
CASSYLAGAPPLNEQFF
TGTGCCAGCAGTTATCTAGCGGGGGCCCCCCCCCTCAATGAGCAGTTCTTC
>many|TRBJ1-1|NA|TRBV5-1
CASSLAGGAEAFF
TGCGCCAGCAGCTTGGCCGGGGGGGCTGAAGCTTTCTTT
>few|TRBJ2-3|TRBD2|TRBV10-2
CASGTSGTSRVDTQYF
TGCGCCAGCGGGACTTCCGGGACTAGCCGGGTAGATACGCAGTATTTT
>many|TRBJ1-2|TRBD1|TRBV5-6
CASSFMTGNYGYTF
TGTGCCAGCAGCTTTATGACAGGGAACTATGGCTACACCTTC
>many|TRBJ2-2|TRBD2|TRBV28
CASSLTSGRPNTGELFF
TGTGCCAGCAGTTTAACTAGCGGGAGGCCGAACACCGGGGAGCTGTTTTTT
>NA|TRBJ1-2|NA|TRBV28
CASSFAPRSYTF
TGTGCCAGCAGTTTTGCGCCCCGGAGCTACACCTTC
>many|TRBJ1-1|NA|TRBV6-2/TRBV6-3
CASSRPGPRWAFF
TGTGCCAGCAGTCGGCCGGGCCCCCGATGGGCTTTCTTT
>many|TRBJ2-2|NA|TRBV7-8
CASSLGQGKGGTGELFF
TGTGCCAGCAGCTTAGGACAGGGGAAGGGAGGGACCGGGGAGCTGTTTTTT
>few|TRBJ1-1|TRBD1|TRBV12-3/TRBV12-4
CASSLQDRGAEAFF
TGTGCCAGCAGTTTACAAGACAGGGGTGCTGAAGCTTTCTTT
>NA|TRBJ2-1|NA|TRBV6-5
CASSRKLGSYNEQFF
TGTGCCAGCAGCCGAAAGCTAGGCTCCTACAATGAGCAGTTCTTC
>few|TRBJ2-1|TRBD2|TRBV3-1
CASSLGTRARNNEQFF
TGTGCCAGCAGCCTTGGGACTAGGGCAAGGAACAATGAGCAGTTCTTC
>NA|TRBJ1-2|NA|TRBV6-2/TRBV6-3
CASSITTSDGYTF
TGTGCCAGCAGTATCACCACCAGCGATGGCTACACCTTC
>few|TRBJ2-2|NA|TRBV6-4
CASSDITGAGELFF
TGTGCCAGCAGTGACATTACGGGGGCCGGGGAGCTGTTTTTT
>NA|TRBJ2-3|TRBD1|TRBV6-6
CATEQGGPDTQYF
TGTGCCACTGAACAAGGGGGCCCAGATACGCAGTATTTT
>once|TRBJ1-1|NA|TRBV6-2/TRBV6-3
CASSYNRIIRNTEAFF
TGTGCCAGCAGTTATAACAGGATAATAAGGAACACTGAAGCTTTCTTT
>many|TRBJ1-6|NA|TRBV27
CASSLYPFPSSYNSPLHF
TGTGCCAGCAGTTTATATCCCTTCCCCAGCTCCTATAATTCACCCCTCCACTTT
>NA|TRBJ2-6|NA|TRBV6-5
CASSYTQASGANVLTF
TGTGCCAGCAGTTACACGCAGGCCTCTGGGGCCAACGTCCTGACTTTC
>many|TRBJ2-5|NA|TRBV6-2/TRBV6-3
CASSRRETQYF
TGTGCCAGCAGCCGAAGAGAGACCCAGTACTTC
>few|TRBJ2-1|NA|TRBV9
CASSKRTGDYNEQFF
TGTGCCAGCAGCAAGAGAACTGGAGATTACAATGAGCAGTTCTTC
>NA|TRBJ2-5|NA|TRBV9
CASSVAGGLRETQYF
TGTGCCAGCAGCGTAGCGGGGGGCCTTCGAGAGACCCAGTACTTC
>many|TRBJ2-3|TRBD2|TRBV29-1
CSVQRGGTDTQYF
TGCAGCGTCCAGCGGGGGGGCACAGATACGCAGTATTTT
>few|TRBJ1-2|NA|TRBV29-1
CSVDTFRSGYTF
TGCAGCGTTGACACCTTTAGGTCGGGCTACACCTTC
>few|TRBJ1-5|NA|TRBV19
CASRSGAQPQHF
TGTGCCAGTAGATCAGGGGCTCAGCCCCAGCATTTT
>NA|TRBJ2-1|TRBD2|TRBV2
CASSEISGSHNEQFF
TGTGCCAGCAGTGAGATTAGCGGGTCGCACAATGAGCAGTTCTTC
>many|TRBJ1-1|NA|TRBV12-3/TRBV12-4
CASSPVTIYNTEAFF
TGTGCCAGCAGTCCCGTTACCATTTATAACACTGAAGCTTTCTTT
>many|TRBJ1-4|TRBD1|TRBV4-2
CASSPTTGVEKLFF
TGTGCCAGCAGCCCGACGACAGGGGTCGAAAAACTGTTTTTT
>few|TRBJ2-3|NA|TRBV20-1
CSATLARDTQYF
TGCAGTGCCACACTAGCAAGGGATACGCAGTATTTT
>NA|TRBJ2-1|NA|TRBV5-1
CASSLFLSGPYNEQFF
TGCGCCAGCAGCTTGTTCCTTAGCGGACCCTACAATGAGCAGTTCTTC
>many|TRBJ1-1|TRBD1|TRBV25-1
CASRPGTGVPEAFF
TGTGCCAGCAGGCCCGGGACAGGGGTCCCTGAAGCTTTCTTT
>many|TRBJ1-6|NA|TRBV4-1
CASSQVGRGANSPLHF
TGCGCCAGCAGCCAAGTAGGGAGAGGGGCCAATTCACCCCTCCACTTT
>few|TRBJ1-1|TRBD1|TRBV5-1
CASSLGTGETEAFF
TGCGCCAGCAGCCTTGGGACAGGGGAGACTGAAGCTTTCTTT
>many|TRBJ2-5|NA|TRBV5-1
CASSLFLQETQYF
TGCGCCAGCAGCTTGTTCCTCCAAGAGACCCAGTACTTC
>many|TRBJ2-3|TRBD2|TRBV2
CASSPPRTSRDTQYF
TGTGCCAGCAGCCCACCTCGGACTAGCCGAGATACGCAGTATTTT
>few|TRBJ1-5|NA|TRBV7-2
CASSISNQPQHF
TGTGCCAGCAGCATATCAAATCAGCCCCAGCATTTT
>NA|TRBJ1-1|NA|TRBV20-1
CSARATSPRGTEAFF
TGCAGTGCTAGGGCAACGTCTCCCCGCGGGACTGAAGCTTTCTTT
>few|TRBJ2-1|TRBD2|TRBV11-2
CASSLPGLYNEQFF
TGTGCCAGCAGCCTGCCGGGACTATACAATGAGCAGTTCTTC
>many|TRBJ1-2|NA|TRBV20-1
CSARVPGGLDGYTF
TGCAGTGCTAGAGTCCCGGGAGGGTTGGATGGCTACACCTTC
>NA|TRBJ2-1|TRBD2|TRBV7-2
CASSTRTSGGARHNEQFF
TGTGCCAGCAGCACCCGGACTAGCGGGGGGGCCCGCCACAATGAGCAGTTCTTC
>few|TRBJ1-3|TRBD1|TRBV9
CASSIRGLSGNTIYF
TGTGCCAGCAGCATCAGGGGGCTTTCAGGAAACACCATATATTTT
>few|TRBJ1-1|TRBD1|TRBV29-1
CSVSRGFPLRNTEAFF
TGCAGCGTTTCCAGGGGGTTCCCCCTCAGGAACACTGAAGCTTTCTTT
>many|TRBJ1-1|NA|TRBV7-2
CASSLELGAGTEAFF
TGTGCCAGCAGCTTAGAGCTGGGGGCAGGCACTGAAGCTTTCTTT